Listed here are 9 T cell receptor beta chains from one sample, sequenced in a study of control samples from healthy donors and cancer patients. Clones were sequenced by immunoSEQ multiplex PCR, and TCRdb holds only the in-frame ones, with some missing. The sample holds 100,000 to 150,000 clones, around 93% seen once. The specimen sequenced was blood. All receptors come from a young man in good health.

This clone was detected a few times. The chain employs TRBV6-5 and TRBJ2-1, with D possibly being TRBD2 (6 bases). Trimming shortened V by 8 bases and J by 0 bases, and 14 bases separated the two germline ends. From germline, CDR1 is MNHEY and CDR2 SVGAGI. CDR3 size: 15 residues. Here the CDR3 DNA reads TGTGCCAGCGGTTTGGAGGGCAACTCCTACAATGAGCAGTTCTTC. The encoded protein is CASGLEGNSYNEQFF.

The chain is built from TRBV29-1 and TRBJ2-3; D is unclear. Looked up from germline, CDR1 is SQVTM and CDR2 is ANQGSEA. The V end was cut by 6 bases, the J end by 1 base, with 17 bases between. The CDR3 has 15 residues. This CDR3 is CSVDRAGRGTDTQYF. In DNA, the CDR3 is TGCAGCGTAGATAGGGCCGGACGGGGCACAGATACGCAGTATTTT.

This chain connects TRBV20-1 to TRBJ1-5; D gene unclear. The CDR3 has 14 residues. Germline lookup yields CDR1 DFQATT and CDR2 SNEGSKA (reference sequence). The V end lost 3 bases, the J end lost 6 bases, and 15 bases lay between the germline ends. The CDR3 protein is CSASPALGTQPQHF. The CDR3 DNA is TGCAGTGCTAGTCCGGCCCTGGGAACTCAGCCCCAGCATTTT.

This chain connects TRBV4-1 to TRBJ2-1; 11 bases are a match to TRBD1. This CDR3 contains 17 residues. V lost 4 bases, J lost 5 bases, and 10 bases stayed unmatched. Germline V gene data show CDR1 as MGHRA and CDR2 as YSYEKL. The CDR3 region is CASSRLVDRGLDNEQFF. CDR3 sequence (DNA): TGCGCCAGCAGCCGACTTGTGGACAGGGGGCTCGACAATGAGCAGTTCTTC.

This clone was seen a single time. The genes are TRBV27 and TRBJ1-2, with unresolved D. V gave up 9 bases and J gave up 2 bases, with 10 bases separating them. From germline, CDR1 is MNHEY and CDR2 SMNVEV (reference sequence). This CDR3 region has 12 residues. The CDR3 coding sequence is TGTGCCAGTAAGGGCGGGAACTATGGCTACACCTTC. The encoded protein is CASKGGNYGYTF.

The CDR3 nucleotides are TGTGCCAGCAGGTTAGCGGGGGGCTACAATGAGCAGTTCTTC. Protein sequence: CASRLAGGYNEQFF. The gene calls are TRBV2 and TRBJ2-1, with 10 positions matching TRBD2. Germline V gives CDR1 SNHLY, CDR2 FYNNEI. Germline trimming cut 6 bases from V and 3 bases from J; bases unmatched to any gene: 2. CDR3 length equals 14 residues.

This clone was detected only once. The V gene is TRBV13, the J gene TRBJ1-1; TRBD1 matches at 8 bases. The CDR3 contains 16 residues. Germline lookup yields CDR1 PRHDT and CDR2 FYEKMQ (reference sequence). The junction had 7 bases not matched to a gene; V was cut back by 3 bases and J by 1 base. DNA of the CDR3: TGTGCCAGCAGCTTTTTATCTGGACAGGGGAACACTGAAGCTTTCTTT. Translation: CASSFLSGQGNTEAFF.

This chain uses TRBV25-1 with TRBJ1-2; TRBD1 aligns across 8 bases. Looked up from germline, CDR1 is MGHDK and CDR2 is SYGVNS. V shed 6 bases and J 2 bases; nucleotides not matched to a gene: 5. The CDR3 runs 14 residues. The CDR3 loop is CASSDRGRNYGYTF. As DNA, the CDR3 is TGTGCCAGCAGCGACAGGGGTAGGAACTATGGCTACACCTTC.

The V and J genes are TRBV7-3 and TRBJ1-1, with D perhaps TRBD1 (5 bases). The germline gives CDR1 SGHTA, CDR2 FQGTGA. The CDR3 consists of 13 residues. V lost 2 bases and J 11 bases, leaving 15 bases between the germline ends. The CDR3 spells CASSLRRDLEAFF. The DNA for the CDR3 is TGTGCCAGCAGCTTACGCCGGGACCTCGAGGCTTTCTTT.